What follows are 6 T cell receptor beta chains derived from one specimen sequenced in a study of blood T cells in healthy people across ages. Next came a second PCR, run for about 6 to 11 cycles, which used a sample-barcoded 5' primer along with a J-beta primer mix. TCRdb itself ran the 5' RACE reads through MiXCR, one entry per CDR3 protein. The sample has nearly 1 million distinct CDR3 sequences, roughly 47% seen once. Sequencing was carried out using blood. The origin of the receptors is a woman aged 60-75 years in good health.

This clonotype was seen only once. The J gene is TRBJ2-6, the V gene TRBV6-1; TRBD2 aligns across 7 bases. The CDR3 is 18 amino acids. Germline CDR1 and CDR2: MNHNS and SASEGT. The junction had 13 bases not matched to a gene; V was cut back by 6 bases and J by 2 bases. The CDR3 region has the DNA TGTGCCAGCAGGGGGGGGTTAGGGGCGGAGCCTGGGGCCAACGTCCTGACTTTC. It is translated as CASRGGLGAEPGANVLTF.

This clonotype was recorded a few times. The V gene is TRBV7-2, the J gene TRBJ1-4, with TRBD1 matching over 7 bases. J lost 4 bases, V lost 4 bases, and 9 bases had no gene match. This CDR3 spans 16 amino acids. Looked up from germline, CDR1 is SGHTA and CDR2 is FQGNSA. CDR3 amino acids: CASSSTGLLLNEKLFF. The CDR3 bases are TGTGCCAGCAGCTCGACAGGGCTCCTCCTTAATGAAAAACTGTTTTTT.

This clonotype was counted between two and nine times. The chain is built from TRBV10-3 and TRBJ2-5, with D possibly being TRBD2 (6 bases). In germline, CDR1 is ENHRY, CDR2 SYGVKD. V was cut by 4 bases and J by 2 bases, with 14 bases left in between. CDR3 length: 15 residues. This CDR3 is CAISVGLGGQETQYF. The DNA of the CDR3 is TGTGCCATCAGTGTTGGATTGGGAGGTCAAGAGACCCAGTACTTC.

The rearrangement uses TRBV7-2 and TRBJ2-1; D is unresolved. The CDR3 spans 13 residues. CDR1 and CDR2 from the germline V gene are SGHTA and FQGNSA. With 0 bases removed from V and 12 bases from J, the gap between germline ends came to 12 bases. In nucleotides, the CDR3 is TGTGCCAGCAGCTTAGCCCCAGATGCTGGGCAGTTCTTC. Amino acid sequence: CASSLAPDAGQFF.

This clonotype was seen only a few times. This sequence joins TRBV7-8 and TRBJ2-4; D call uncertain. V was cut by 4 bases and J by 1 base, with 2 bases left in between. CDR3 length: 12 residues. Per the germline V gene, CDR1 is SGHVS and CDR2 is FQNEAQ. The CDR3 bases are TGTGCCAGCAGCTGGGCCAAAAACATTCAGTACTTC. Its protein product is CASSWAKNIQYF. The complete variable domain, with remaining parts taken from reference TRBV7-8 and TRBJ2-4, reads GAGVSQSPRYKVAKRGQDVALRCDPISGHVSLFWYQQALGQGPEFLTYFQNEAQLDKSGLPSDRFFAERPEGSVSTLKIQRTQQEDSAVYLCASSWAKNIQYFGAGTRLSVL.

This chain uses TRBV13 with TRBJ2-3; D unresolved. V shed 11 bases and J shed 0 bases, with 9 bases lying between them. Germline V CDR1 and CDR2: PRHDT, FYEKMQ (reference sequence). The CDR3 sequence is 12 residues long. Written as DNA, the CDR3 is TGTGCCTCTGCAGTTAGCACAGATACGCAGTATTTT. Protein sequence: CASAVSTDTQYF.